These T cell receptor beta chains were read from a single sample in a study of blood T cell repertoires in COVID-19. Assay used: immunoSEQ multiplex PCR; TCRdb lists only in-frame clones, some missing. The sample contains 200,000 to 250,000 clones, around 90% of which appear only once. Sample: PBMCs or T cells enriched from blood (not recorded which). The receptors were gathered from a man aged 25-40 years who had been exposed to COVID-19. Both conserved end residues are part of each CDR3. Each record gives: clone size, J gene, D gene, V gene, CDR3 DNA, CDR3 protein. The D gene is left open where the match is weak. The size field is filled for only some rows; it gives once, few, many or a size class.

size: NA
J: TRBJ2-5
D: NA
V: TRBV7-8
DNA: TGTGCCAGCAGCTTAGCCTCGTCCAGGGAACAGACCCAGTACTTC
CDR3: CASSLASSREQTQYF

size: medium-sized
J: TRBJ1-1
D: NA
V: TRBV20-1
DNA: TGCAGTGCTGAAATGGGGCGGGCTTTCTTT
CDR3: CSAEMGRAFF

size: NA
J: TRBJ2-7
D: NA
V: TRBV4-3
DNA: TGCGCCAGCAGCCAAGATCAGGCCAGCTCCTACGAGCAGTACTTC
CDR3: CASSQDQASSYEQYF

size: NA
J: TRBJ2-3
D: NA
V: TRBV5-1
DNA: TGCGCCAGCAGCAAATTACCCACAGGCTCACAGATCACAGATACGCAGTATTTT
CDR3: CASSKLPTGSQITDTQYF

size: NA
J: TRBJ2-3
D: TRBD2
V: TRBV2
DNA: TGTGCCAGCGGCATACTAGCGATGGGAGATACGCAGTATTTT
CDR3: CASGILAMGDTQYF

size: NA
J: TRBJ1-2
D: TRBD1
V: TRBV19
DNA: TGTGCCAGTCAAAACAGGGGAGGAGATGGCTACACCTTC
CDR3: CASQNRGGDGYTF

size: NA
J: TRBJ1-6
D: NA
V: TRBV7-9
DNA: TGTGCCAGCAGCTTAGTGGGGGCAGGGGATAATTCACCCCTCCACTTT
CDR3: CASSLVGAGDNSPLHF

size: NA
J: TRBJ2-7
D: TRBD1
V: TRBV7-3
DNA: TGTGCCAGCAGCTTAAGCGGACAGGGTGTCTACGAGCAGTACTTC
CDR3: CASSLSGQGVYEQYF

size: NA
J: TRBJ1-2
D: TRBD1
V: TRBV9
DNA: TGTGCCAGCAGCGGACCAGGACAGGGAATTAACTATGGCTACACCTTC
CDR3: CASSGPGQGINYGYTF

size: NA
J: TRBJ2-5
D: TRBD2
V: TRBV3-1/TRBV3-2
DNA: TGTGCCAGCAGCCAATCTTTAACGGGGGGGCAAGAGACCCAGTACTTC
CDR3: CASSQSLTGGQETQYF

size: NA
J: TRBJ2-3
D: NA
V: TRBV27
DNA: TGTGCCAGCAGATTATACTCGGGTACGCAGTATTTT
CDR3: CASRLYSGTQYF

size: once
J: TRBJ1-2
D: TRBD1
V: TRBV5-4
DNA: TGTGCCAGCAGCTGGGGACAGGGGGAAGGGGGCTATGGCTACACCTTC
CDR3: CASSWGQGEGGYGYTF

size: once
J: TRBJ2-7
D: NA
V: TRBV7-2
DNA: TGTGCCAGCAGCATCAACACAGACCCCCGGACCTACGAGCAGTACTTC
CDR3: CASSINTDPRTYEQYF

size: few
J: TRBJ2-7
D: TRBD1
V: TRBV12-5
DNA: TGTGCTAGTGCTCTGGACAGGAGTTACGAGCAGTACTTC
CDR3: CASALDRSYEQYF

size: NA
J: TRBJ1-2
D: NA
V: TRBV5-4
DNA: TGTGCCAGCAGCGTCGGGGGAGGGAGAGGGATCTATGGCTACACCTTC
CDR3: CASSVGGGRGIYGYTF

size: NA
J: TRBJ1-6
D: NA
V: TRBV16
DNA: TGTGCCAGCAGCCTCAAGCAGGCCAATTCACCCCTCCACTTT
CDR3: CASSLKQANSPLHF